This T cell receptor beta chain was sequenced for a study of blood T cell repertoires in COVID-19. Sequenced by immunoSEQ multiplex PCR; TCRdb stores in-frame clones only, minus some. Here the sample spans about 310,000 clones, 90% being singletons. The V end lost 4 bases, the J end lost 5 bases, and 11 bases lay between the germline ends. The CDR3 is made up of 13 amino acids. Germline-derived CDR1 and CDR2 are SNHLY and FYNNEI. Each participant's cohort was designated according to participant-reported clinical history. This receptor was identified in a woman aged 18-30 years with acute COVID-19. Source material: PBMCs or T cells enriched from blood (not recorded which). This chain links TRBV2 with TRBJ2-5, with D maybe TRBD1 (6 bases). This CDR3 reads CASSVDRAETQYF. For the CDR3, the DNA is TGTGCCAGCAGTGTGGACAGAGCGGAGACCCAGTACTTC. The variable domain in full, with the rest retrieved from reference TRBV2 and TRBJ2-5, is EPEVTQTPSHQVTQMGQEVILRCVPISNHLYFYWYRQILGQKVEFLVSFYNNEISEKSEIFDDQFSVERPDGSNFTLKIRSTKLEDSAMYFCASSVDRAETQYFGPGTRLLVL.